One TCR beta chain is described in this entry. Its antigen remains unidentified. Measured with immunoSEQ multiplex PCR; TCRdb has only the in-frame clones, and not every one. The repertoire holds about 94,000 clones, with around 94% as singletons. This entry belongs to a study of siplizumab effects on memory and regulatory T cells. General observations from the study: Siplizumab significantly lowered the alloreactive sequences that could be traced to unstimulated CD4+ memory cells.

The CDR3 has 15 amino acids. The germline V gene encodes CDR1 SNHLY and CDR2 FYNNEI. V lost 5 bases to trimming and J lost 0 bases, with 10 bases between them. The sample was non-Treg CD4+ T cells sorted from blood. The clonotype originates from a human donor in good health. The chain employs TRBV2 and TRBJ2-2; possible D gene TRBD1, 6 bases. The CDR3 DNA reads as TGTGCCAGCAGTAAAACAGGGTCGAACACCGGGGAGCTGTTTTTT. It yields the protein CASSKTGSNTGELFF.